This TCR beta chain was identified during a study of cytomegalovirus exposure and HLA in healthy donors (dated 2017 in TCRdb). Describing the broader study: An earlier analysis of roughly 500 of the donors reported 276 Gb of sequence data and 100 million to 120 million unique TCR beta sequences obtained from some 200 million T cells. An early release covering roughly 640 HLA-typed donors comprised approximately 300 gigabases of sequencing data and tens of millions of unique TCR sequences. Among the roughly 400 genotyped donors, about 85% belonged to the genetic ancestry cluster associated with self-reported Caucasian donors. The aim of the study was to test whether cataloging public T cell receptors could identify signatures of past pathogen exposure. The study used immunosequencing to profile the T cell repertoires of several hundred subjects and linked those repertoires to cytomegalovirus serostatus. Along with the approximately 700-subject first cohort, a separate validation cohort of approximately 110 different subjects was used. High-throughput TCR immunosequencing, statistical association of individual TCRs with disease status, and machine learning were combined to predict cytomegalovirus infection status. To study patterns of TCR occurrence, a later analysis re-analyzed previously published TCR beta repertoires from just over 650 donors and added high-resolution HLA genotyping. Rather than using new phenotypic data, the later analysis identified candidate immune exposures from TCR beta sequences and from how often those sequences occurred across donors. An earlier analysis of about 600 of the donors used high-throughput TCR beta sequencing to judge whether each TCR beta V gene segment behaved as functional or pseudogenic. Alongside the repertoire data, information on donor age, sex, ethnicity and CMV serostatus was compiled. A later genetic analysis used genome-wide SNP genotypes for about 65% of the roughly 670 donors, treating that subset as a discovery cohort. All discovery cohort repertoires had been generated using a single sequencing platform. Both class I and class II loci were covered by HLA typing, at four-digit resolution. Typing coverage varied by locus: 629-630 donors for A, B, C, DRB1 and DQB1; more than 500 for DQA1; about 600 for DPA1; roughly 450 for DPB1. Five DR-DQ haplotypes were handled as single units for association and clustering, since linkage in the cohort was strong. Among over 350 genotyped donors of the cohort, an average of about 240,000 unique TCR beta nucleotide sequences were sequenced per donor, roughly 18% of them non-productive. Broad study findings and their caveats: According to the authors, the approach could potentially be generalized to other disease states and immunological phenotypes. In a later analysis, most CMV-associated TCR beta chains were found to appear HLA-restricted, with HLA associations seemingly driven largely by CMV exposure. Most TCR sequences were observed very rarely across donors, whereas some public TCRs were present in many individuals. A further reported finding was that TCR beta sequences accurately predicted the HLA-A and HLA-B alleles for most subjects in the first cohort. Specific HLA alleles were associated with 15,000 to 20,000 TCR beta sequences at a false discovery rate of 0.05 in a later analysis. When HLA alleles, especially DR and DQ, strongly co-occurred, TCR associations were difficult to assign to individual alleles. Only TCR beta chains were sequenced in this cohort, and the absence of alpha or paired-chain data limited detectable features. An earlier analysis of around 600 of the donors showed that most TCR beta V segments appeared in productive rearrangements either about 87% or about 30% of the time, which broadly matched IMGT annotations. Linkage disequilibrium might explain the correlated functional status among segregating V segments, but an unknown experimental factor could not be excluded. The presence/absence analyses assumed that sequencing depth was roughly uniform across donors, and that assumption may not be true. In the study, around 150 TCR beta chains were listed as associated with cytomegalovirus. According to a later genetic analysis, donors in an Asian-associated ancestry cluster had fewer N-insertions in productive TCRs than the approximately 650-donor mean. HLA typing was unavailable for some donors at each locus, so association tests used only the typed subset. Because counts were too low, roughly 16 rarely observed V segments, including chromosome 9 orphons, were excluded from the earlier analysis of some 590 of the donors. A later analysis found that TCR association rates varied across HLA loci, with DRB1 alleles showing the most associated TCRs and HLA-C alleles the fewest. The sequencing pipeline was judged likely to have produced a cluster of highly shared sequence variants as a technical artifact. V-gene and J-gene trimming of TCR beta chains was associated with a missense DCLRE1C variant in a later genetic analysis, and the association was replicated in an independent cohort. A later analysis reported that several top co-occurrence clusters appeared linked to parvovirus B19, influenza, CMV and Epstein-Barr virus. The classifier was reported to diagnose cytomegalovirus status with high specificity and sensitivity in both the original and validation cohorts. CMV serostatus was the only immune exposure information available for the cohort. Compared with equally common non-associated chains, HLA-associated TCR beta chains in a later analysis were more clonally expanded and had lower generation probabilities. In vitro tests confirmed that a few of the cytomegalovirus-associated TCR beta chains recognize cytomegalovirus antigens.

Concerning this clone itself: Its antigen specificity is not known. Base qualities are not provided; no much larger clone lies one nucleotide away.

The cohort was made up of roughly 670 healthy bone marrow donors. All cohort members were sampled while nominally healthy, although unrecorded immune exposures were likely present. The donor was CMV seropositive and belonged to the group of 250 to 300 seropositive cohort members. Every donor gave a peripheral blood sample, and the peripheral blood mononuclear cells from that sample were used for TCR beta sequencing. The Qiagen DNeasy Blood Extraction Kit was used to extract genomic DNA from the blood cell samples. The library was obtained by the immunoSEQ multiplex PCR assay. For the multiplex PCR, a mixture combining 60 forward primers for TCR Vbeta segments and 13 reverse primers for TCR Jbeta segments was used. A multiplex PCR assay on genomic DNA amplified the CDR3 region of rearranged TCR beta genes. Amplified TCR beta libraries were sequenced as 87-base-pair reads on the Illumina HiSeq System. The authors' analysis ran thus. In a later analysis, 77 million or so unique TCR beta chains were counted across the roughly 670 repertoires, and roughly 10 million of these chains were shared by at least two donors. Raw reads were error-corrected and collapsed into unique sequences by a nearest-neighbor algorithm in which closely related sequences were merged to remove PCR and sequencing errors. Alignment of CDR3 sequences to IMGT reference sequences was used to assign V, D and J gene segments. For a sequence to be retained, a match of at least six nucleotides to both a V gene segment and a J gene segment was required. Rearrangements were classified as productive when the CDR3 lacked stop codons and remained in frame with V and J, and all other rearrangements were classified as non-productive. Following IMGT convention, CDR3 was defined as the stretch from the second conserved V-encoded cysteine to the conserved J-encoded phenylalanine. In an earlier analysis of around 570 of the donors, sequences lacking an unambiguous match to a single V gene segment were excluded. In an earlier analysis of several hundred of the donors, a V segment was called functional when productive rearrangements were above 56.7%, and segregating when the standard deviation between donors exceeded 5%. To diagnose cytomegalovirus status from the catalog of TCR beta chain sequences, a statistical classification framework was built. V and J gene assignment, in a later analysis, came from comparing TCR nucleotide sequences with IMGT/GENE-DB human TR gene sequences. In a later analysis, CDR3 sequences and most-parsimonious VDJ recombination scenarios were assigned using the TCRdist pipeline. A later analysis defined each TCR beta chain by its CDR3 amino acid sequence plus V-gene family, and excluded reads lacking a unique V-gene family. As a way to deal with suspected cross-contamination and a sequencing artifact, a later analysis dropped roughly 620 nucleotide sequences that were highly shared and had low generation probability. In a later analysis, a clonal expansion index was calculated for each public chain from normalized within-repertoire ranks of inferred template counts. In a later analysis, generation probabilities were computed with a VDJ recombination model fitted to out-of-frame rearrangements, and the resulting probabilities were checked against IGoR. In a later analysis, hypergeometric tests were used to score TCR-TCR, TCR-HLA and TCR-CMV co-occurrence, with a repertoire-size bias correction applied to TCR pairs. A later analysis estimated false discovery rates by permuting HLA or CMV assignments 20 times. In a later analysis, co-occurring TCRs were grouped with DBSCAN, and TCRdist sequence similarity was added when clustering was performed within HLA-allele-positive subsets. Repertoires with fewer than 30,000 or more than 120,000 public chains, plus five repertoires with anomalous nucleotide sharing, were excluded from co-occurrence clustering. TCRdb took over this immuneACCESS table, retaining in-frame rearrangements with V and J assigned. Such tables are incomplete; in checked studies, under half of the missing clones stem from an unresolved V gene, and the remainder is unexplained. V and J calls and clone size are as listed in that table; D and trimming were resolved from the DNA. Here the sample has 150,000 to 200,000 clones; around 79% occur a single time. Roughly 0.4% of the sample lies in the top ten.

The sample taken for sequencing was PBMCs. The sequence was collected from a male donor in good health and CMV-seropositive.

CDR3 loop: CASTFGTGDEQYF. The DNA reads TGTGCCAGCACTTTTGGGACAGGGGATGAGCAGTACTTC. This receptor chain uses TRBV6-6 and TRBJ2-7, and 10 junction bases match TRBD1. V loses 7 bases at its end and J loses 7 bases; junction bases beyond the gene matches: 7. Including cysteine and phenylalanine, the CDR3 has 13 amino acids. The DNA shown is the 39-base CDR3, in frame from base 1. CDR1 and CDR2, per the germline V gene (reference sequence), are MNHNY and SVGAGI.